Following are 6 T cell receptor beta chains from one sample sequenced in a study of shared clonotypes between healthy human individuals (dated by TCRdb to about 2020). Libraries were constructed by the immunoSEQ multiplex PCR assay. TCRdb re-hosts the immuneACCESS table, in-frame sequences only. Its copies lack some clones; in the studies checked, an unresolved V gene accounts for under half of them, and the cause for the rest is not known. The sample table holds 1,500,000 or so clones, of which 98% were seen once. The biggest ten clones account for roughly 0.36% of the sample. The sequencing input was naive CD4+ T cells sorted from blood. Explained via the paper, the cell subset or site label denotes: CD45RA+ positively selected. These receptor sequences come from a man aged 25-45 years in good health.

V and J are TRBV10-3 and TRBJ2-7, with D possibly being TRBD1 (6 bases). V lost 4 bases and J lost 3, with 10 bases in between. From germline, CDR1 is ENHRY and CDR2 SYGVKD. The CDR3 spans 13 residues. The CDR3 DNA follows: TGTGCCATCAGTGGGGACACCAACTACGAGCAGTACTTC. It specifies CAISGDTNYEQYF.

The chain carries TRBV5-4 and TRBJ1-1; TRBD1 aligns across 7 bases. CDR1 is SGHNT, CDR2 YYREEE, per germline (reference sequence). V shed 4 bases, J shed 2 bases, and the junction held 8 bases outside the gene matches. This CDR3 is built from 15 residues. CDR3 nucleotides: TGTGCCAGCAGCGCCAGACAGGGACCTAACACTGAAGCTTTCTTT. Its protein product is CASSARQGPNTEAFF.

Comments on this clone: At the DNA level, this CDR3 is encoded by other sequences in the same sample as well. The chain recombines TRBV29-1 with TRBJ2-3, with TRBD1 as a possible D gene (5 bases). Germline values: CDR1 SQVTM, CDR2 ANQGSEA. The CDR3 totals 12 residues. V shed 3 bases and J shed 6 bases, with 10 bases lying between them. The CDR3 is CSVDTGVDTQYF. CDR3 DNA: TGCAGCGTTGATACAGGAGTTGATACGCAGTATTTT.

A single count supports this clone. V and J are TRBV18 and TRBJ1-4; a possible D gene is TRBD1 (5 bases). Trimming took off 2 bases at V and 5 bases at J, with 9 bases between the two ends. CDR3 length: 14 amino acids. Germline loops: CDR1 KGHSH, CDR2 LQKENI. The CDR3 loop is CASSPGTLNEKLFF. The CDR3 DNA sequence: TGTGCCAGCTCACCAGGGACCTTGAATGAAAAACTGTTTTTT.

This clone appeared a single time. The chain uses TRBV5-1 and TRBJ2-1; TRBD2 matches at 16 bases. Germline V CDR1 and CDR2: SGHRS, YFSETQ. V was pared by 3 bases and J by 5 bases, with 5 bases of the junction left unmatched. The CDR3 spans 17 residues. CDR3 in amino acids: CASSSGLAGGPNNEQFF. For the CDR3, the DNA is TGCGCCAGCAGCTCGGGACTAGCGGGAGGGCCCAACAATGAGCAGTTCTTC.

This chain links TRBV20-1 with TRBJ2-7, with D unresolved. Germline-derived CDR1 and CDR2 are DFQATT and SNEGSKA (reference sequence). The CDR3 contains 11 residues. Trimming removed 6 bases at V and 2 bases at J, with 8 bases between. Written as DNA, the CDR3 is TGCAGTGCCACCCTTACCTACGAGCAGTACTTC. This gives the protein CSATLTYEQYF.